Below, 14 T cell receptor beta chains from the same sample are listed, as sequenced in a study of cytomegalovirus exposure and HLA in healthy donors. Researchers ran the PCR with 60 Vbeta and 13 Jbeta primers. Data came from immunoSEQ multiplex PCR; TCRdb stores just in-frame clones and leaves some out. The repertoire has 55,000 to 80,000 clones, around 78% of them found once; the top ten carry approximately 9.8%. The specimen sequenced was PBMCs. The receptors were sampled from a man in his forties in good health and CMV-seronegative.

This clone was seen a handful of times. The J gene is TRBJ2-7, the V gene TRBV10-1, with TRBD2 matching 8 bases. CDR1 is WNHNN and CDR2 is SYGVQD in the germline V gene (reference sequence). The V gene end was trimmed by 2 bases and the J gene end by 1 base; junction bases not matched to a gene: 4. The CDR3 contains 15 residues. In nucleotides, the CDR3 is TGCGCCAGCAGTGAGGCCAGCGGGGGATCCTACGAGCAGTACTTC. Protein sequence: CASSEASGGSYEQYF.

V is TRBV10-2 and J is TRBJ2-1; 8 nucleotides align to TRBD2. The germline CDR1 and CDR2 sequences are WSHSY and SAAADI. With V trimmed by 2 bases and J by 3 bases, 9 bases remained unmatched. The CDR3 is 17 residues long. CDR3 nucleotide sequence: TGCGCCAGCAGTGAGGAGTTGGCGGGAGGAGACTACAATGAGCAGTTCTTC. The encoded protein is CASSEELAGGDYNEQFF.

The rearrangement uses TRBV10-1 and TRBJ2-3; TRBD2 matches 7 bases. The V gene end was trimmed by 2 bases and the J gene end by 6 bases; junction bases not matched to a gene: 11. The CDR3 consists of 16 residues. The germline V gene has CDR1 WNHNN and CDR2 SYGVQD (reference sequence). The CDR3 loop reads CASSEGYGTTGDTQYF. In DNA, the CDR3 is TGCGCCAGCAGTGAGGGGTATGGGACTACGGGCGATACGCAGTATTTT.

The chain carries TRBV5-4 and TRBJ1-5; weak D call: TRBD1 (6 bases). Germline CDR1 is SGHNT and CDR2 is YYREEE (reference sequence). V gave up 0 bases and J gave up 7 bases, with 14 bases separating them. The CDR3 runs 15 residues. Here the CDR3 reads CASSLGQVTGQPQHF. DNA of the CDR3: TGTGCCAGCAGCTTGGGACAGGTAACGGGACAGCCCCAGCATTTT.

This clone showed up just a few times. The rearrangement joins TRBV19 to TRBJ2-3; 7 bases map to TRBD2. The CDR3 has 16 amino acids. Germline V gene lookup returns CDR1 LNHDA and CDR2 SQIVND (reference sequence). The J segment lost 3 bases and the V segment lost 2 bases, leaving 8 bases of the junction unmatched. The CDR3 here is CASSINGGIGTDTQYF. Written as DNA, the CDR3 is TGTGCCAGTAGTATAAACGGGGGGATAGGAACAGATACGCAGTATTTT.

The CDR3 here is CASSQHRGNIQYF. The CDR3 DNA sequence: TGTGCCAGCAGCCAGCACAGGGGCAACATTCAGTACTTC. The chain links TRBV7-3 to TRBJ2-4; 7 bases are shared with TRBD1. Germline CDR1 reads SGHTA; CDR2 reads FQGTGA. The CDR3 length is 13 residues. V was clipped by 5 bases and J by 7 bases; unmatched bases: 5.

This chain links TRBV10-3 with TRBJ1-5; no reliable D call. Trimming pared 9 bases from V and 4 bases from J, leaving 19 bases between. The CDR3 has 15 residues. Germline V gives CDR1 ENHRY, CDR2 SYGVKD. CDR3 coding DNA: TGTGCCATTTCAAGGGAGCCGAATACTAATCAGCCCCAGCATTTT. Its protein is CAISREPNTNQPQHF.

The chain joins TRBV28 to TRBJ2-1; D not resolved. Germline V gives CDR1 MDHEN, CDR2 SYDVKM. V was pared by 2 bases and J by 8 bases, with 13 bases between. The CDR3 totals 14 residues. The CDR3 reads CASSLRPQRYEQFF. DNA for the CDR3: TGTGCCAGCAGTTTACGCCCCCAGCGATATGAGCAGTTCTTC.

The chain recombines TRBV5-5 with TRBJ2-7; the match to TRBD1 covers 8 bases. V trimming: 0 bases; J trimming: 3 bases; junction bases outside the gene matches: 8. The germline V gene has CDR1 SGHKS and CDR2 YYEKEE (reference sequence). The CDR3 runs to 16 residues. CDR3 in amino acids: CASSLVVGQENYEQYF. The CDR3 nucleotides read TGTGCCAGCAGCTTGGTGGTGGGACAGGAGAACTACGAGCAGTACTTC.

As DNA, the CDR3 is TGTGCCAGCAGCCTCGCGCCGGATAATTCACCCCTCCACTTT. This codes for CASSLAPDNSPLHF. V usage is TRBV7-3 and J usage is TRBJ1-6; no clear D gene. CDR1 is SGHTA, CDR2 FQGTGA, per germline. The CDR3 is 14 amino acids. V was cut by 5 bases and J by 5 bases, with 10 bases left in between.

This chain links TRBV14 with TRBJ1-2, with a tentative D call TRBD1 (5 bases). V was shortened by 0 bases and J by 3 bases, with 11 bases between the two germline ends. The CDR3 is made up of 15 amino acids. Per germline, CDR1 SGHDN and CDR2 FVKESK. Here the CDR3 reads CASSQDKSRDYGYTF. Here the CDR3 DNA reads TGTGCCAGCAGCCAAGATAAGAGCAGGGACTATGGCTACACCTTC. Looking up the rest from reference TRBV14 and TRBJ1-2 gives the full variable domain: EAGVTQFPSHSVIEKGQTVTLRCDPISGHDNLYWYRRVMGKEIKFLLHFVKESKQDESGMPNNRFLAERTGGTYSTLKVQPAELEDSGVYFCASSQDKSRDYGYTFGSGTRLTVV.

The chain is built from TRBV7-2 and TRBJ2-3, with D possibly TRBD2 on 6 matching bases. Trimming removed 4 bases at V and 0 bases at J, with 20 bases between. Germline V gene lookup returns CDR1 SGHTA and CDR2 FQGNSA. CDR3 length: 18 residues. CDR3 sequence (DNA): TGTGCCAGCAGCTCCATCGGTCCAATTAGCGGAAGCACAGATACGCAGTATTTT. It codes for CASSSIGPISGSTDTQYF.

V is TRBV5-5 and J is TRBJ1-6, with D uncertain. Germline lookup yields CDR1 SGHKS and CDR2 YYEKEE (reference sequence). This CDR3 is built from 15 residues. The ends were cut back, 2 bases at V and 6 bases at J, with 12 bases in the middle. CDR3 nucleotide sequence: TGTGCCAGCAGCTTAGAGGGTATAGTTAATTCACCCCTCCACTTT. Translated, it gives CASSLEGIVNSPLHF.

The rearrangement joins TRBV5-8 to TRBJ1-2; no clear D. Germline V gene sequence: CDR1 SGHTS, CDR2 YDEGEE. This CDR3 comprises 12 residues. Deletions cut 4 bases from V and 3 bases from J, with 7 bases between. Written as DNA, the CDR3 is TGTGCCAGCAGCCCCCTTCACTATGGCTACACCTTC. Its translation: CASSPLHYGYTF.